The 12 T cell receptor beta chains reported below all come from one sample, sequenced in a study of blood T cell repertoires in COVID-19. Data came from immunoSEQ multiplex PCR; TCRdb stores just in-frame clones and leaves some out. The table shows about 170,000 clones, with approximately 92% occurring only once. The sequenced material came from peripheral blood. Source of these receptors: a woman aged 50 to 60 with acute or convalescent COVID-19.

The V gene is TRBV27, the J gene TRBJ2-2; 11 nucleotides match TRBD1. The V and J ends lost 5 bases and 6 bases, in that order; junction bases with no gene match: 8. CDR3 length: 16 amino acids. CDR1 and CDR2 (germline): MNHEY, SMNVEV (reference sequence). The CDR3 here is CASSRTGTGGPGELFF. The CDR3 DNA reads TGTGCCAGCAGTCGAACCGGGACAGGGGGGCCCGGGGAGCTGTTTTTT.

This chain joins TRBV12-3 or TRBV12-4 and TRBJ1-2, with 8 bases identical to TRBD1. The CDR3 totals 12 residues. Trimming removed 5 bases from V and 8 bases from J; junction bases left unmatched: 4. CDR3 amino acids: CASSLGQGGYTF. The CDR3 DNA follows: TGTGCCAGCAGTCTAGGACAGGGCGGCTACACCTTC.

This chain joins TRBV11-2 and TRBJ1-4; TRBD1 aligns across 7 bases. V lost 3 bases to trimming and J lost 0 bases; unmatched junction nucleotides: 1. This CDR3 has 15 amino acids. Germline CDR1 and CDR2: SGHAT and FQNNGV. In DNA, the CDR3 is TGTGCCAGCAGCTTCGGGACAGCAACTAATGAAAAACTGTTTTTT. Translated, it gives CASSFGTATNEKLFF.

This clone has just a few counts. The chain uses TRBV6-5 and TRBJ1-1; D remains ambiguous. There are 15 residues in the CDR3. Germline CDR1 is MNHEY and CDR2 is SVGAGI. V lost 7 bases and J lost 5, with 20 bases in between. CDR3 amino acids: CASIGLDPLRTEAFF. Here the CDR3 DNA reads TGTGCCAGCATCGGACTGGACCCCTTGAGGACTGAAGCTTTCTTT.

The chain joins TRBV3-1 (or the pseudogene TRBV3-2) to TRBJ1-2, with D maybe TRBD1 (6 bases). V lost 5 bases, J lost 4 bases, and 14 bases lay in between. Germline CDR1 is LGHDT and CDR2 is YNNKEL (reference sequence). The CDR3 is 14 amino acids. This CDR3 reads CASSMRGSVYGYTF. The CDR3 region has the DNA TGTGCCAGCAGCATGAGGGGGAGCGTCTATGGCTACACCTTC.

V and J are TRBV28 and TRBJ2-5; TRBD2 aligns across 7 bases. Germline V gives CDR1 MDHEN, CDR2 SYDVKM. The CDR3 has 16 amino acids. Trimming cost V 6 bases and J 4 bases; bases outside gene matches: 14. CDR3 protein: CASSILSGGRSETQYF. CDR3 sequence (DNA): TGTGCCAGCAGCATCTTGTCGGGGGGTAGGTCAGAGACCCAGTACTTC.

This chain links TRBV9 with TRBJ1-6; D is possibly TRBD1 (5 bases). Germline V gene data show CDR1 as SGDLS and CDR2 as YYNGEE. Trimming left V 3 bases short and J 4 bases short, with 20 bases between. The CDR3 runs 18 residues. Here the CDR3 DNA reads TGTGCCAGCAGCGCGGCCTTTGGGGGGACCGAGTATAATTCACCCCTCCACTTT. Translated: CASSAAFGGTEYNSPLHF.

J is TRBJ1-1 and V is TRBV5-1, with D tentatively TRBD1 (6 bases). Trimming pared 4 bases from V and 6 bases from J, leaving 19 bases between. This CDR3 is 15 amino acids long. Germline CDR1 is SGHRS and CDR2 is YFSETQ. CDR3 in DNA: TGCGCCAGCAGCGCATGGGACACAGGAGTCCCTGAAGCTTTCTTT. This codes for CASSAWDTGVPEAFF. Looking up the rest from reference TRBV5-1 and TRBJ1-1 gives the full variable domain: KAGVTQTPRYLIKTRGQQVTLSCSPISGHRSVSWYQQTPGQGLQFLFEYFSETQRNKGNFPGRFSGRQFSNSRSEMNVSTLELGDSALYLCASSAWDTGVPEAFFGQGTRLTVV.

The gene calls are TRBV6-5 and TRBJ2-7, with a tentative D call TRBD1 (6 bases). Trimming removed 4 bases at V and 2 bases at J, with 9 bases between. Looked up from germline, CDR1 is MNHEY and CDR2 is SVGAGI. The CDR3 is made up of 13 amino acids. The CDR3 protein is CASSSRDTYEQYF. CDR3 coding DNA: TGTGCCAGCAGTTCCCGGGACACCTACGAGCAGTACTTC.

The CDR3 loop reads CASSVGQGASGELFF. The DNA for the CDR3 is TGCGCCAGCAGCGTAGGACAGGGGGCATCCGGGGAGCTGTTTTTT. V gene TRBV5-1 combines with J gene TRBJ2-2; TRBD1 agrees at 11 bases. Germline assignment: CDR1 SGHRS and CDR2 YFSETQ. J was trimmed by 6 bases and V by 4 bases; bases with no gene match: 5. The CDR3 contains 15 residues.

The rearrangement uses TRBV12-3 or TRBV12-4 and TRBJ2-3; D ambiguous. V was cut by 5 bases and J by 3 bases, with 3 bases left in between. CDR3 size: 11 residues. CDR3 amino acids: CASSPTDTQYF. The CDR3 coding sequence is TGTGCCAGCAGTCCTACAGATACGCAGTATTTT.

The count of this clone is one. The rearrangement links TRBV10-2 to TRBJ1-6; 8 bases are a match to TRBD1. The CDR3 contains 17 residues. The V segment lost 0 bases and the J segment 6 bases; nucleotides outside the gene matches: 7. The V gene's germline CDR1 is WSHSY and CDR2 SAAADI. CDR3 nucleotide sequence: TGCGCCAGCAGTGAGTCAAGAGGGGACAGGCTTAATTCACCCCTCCACTTT. It codes for CASSESRGDRLNSPLHF.